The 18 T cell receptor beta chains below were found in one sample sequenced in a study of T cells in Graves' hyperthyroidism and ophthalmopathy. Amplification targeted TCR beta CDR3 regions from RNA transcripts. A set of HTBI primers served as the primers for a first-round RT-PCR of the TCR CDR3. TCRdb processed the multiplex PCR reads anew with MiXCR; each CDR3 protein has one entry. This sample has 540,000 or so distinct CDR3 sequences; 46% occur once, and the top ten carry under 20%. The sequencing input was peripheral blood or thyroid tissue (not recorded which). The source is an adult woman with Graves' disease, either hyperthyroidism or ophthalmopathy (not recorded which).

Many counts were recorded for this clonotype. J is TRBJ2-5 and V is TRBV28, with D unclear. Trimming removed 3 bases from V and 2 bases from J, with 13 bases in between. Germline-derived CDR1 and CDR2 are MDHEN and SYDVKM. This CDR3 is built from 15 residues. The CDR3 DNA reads TGTGCCAGCAGTTTGAATCCTTTTCCACAAGAGACCCAGTACTTC. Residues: CASSLNPFPQETQYF.

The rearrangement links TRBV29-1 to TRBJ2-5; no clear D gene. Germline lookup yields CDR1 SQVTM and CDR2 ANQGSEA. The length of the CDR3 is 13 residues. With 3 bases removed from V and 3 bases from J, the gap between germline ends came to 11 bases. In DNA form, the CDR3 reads TGCAGCGTTGATAGGCAGGCCAAAGAGACCCAGTACTTC. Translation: CSVDRQAKETQYF.

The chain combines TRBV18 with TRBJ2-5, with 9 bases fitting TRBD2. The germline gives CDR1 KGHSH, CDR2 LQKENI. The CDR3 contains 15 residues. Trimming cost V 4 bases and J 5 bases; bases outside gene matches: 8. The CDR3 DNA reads TGTGCCAGCTCACTTCCAGCGGGAGGTATGGAGACCCAGTACTTC. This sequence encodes CASSLPAGGMETQYF.

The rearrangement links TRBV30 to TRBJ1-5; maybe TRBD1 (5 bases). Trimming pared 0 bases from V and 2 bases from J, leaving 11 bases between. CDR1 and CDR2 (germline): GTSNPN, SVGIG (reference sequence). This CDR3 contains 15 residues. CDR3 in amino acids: CAWSVGGVGNQPQHF. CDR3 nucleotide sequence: TGTGCCTGGAGTGTTGGGGGTGTGGGCAATCAGCCCCAGCATTTT.

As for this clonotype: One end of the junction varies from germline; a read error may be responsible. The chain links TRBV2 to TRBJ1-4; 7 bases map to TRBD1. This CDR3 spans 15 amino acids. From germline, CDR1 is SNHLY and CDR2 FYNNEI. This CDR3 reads CASSADRVTNEKLFF. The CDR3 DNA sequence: TGTGCCAGCAGTGCCGACAGGGTCACTAATGAAAAATTGTTTTTT.

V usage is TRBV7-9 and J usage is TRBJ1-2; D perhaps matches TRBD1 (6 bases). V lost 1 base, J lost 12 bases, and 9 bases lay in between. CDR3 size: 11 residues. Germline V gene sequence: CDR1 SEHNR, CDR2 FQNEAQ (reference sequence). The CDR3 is CASSLGTANTF. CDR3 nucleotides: TGTGCCAGCAGCTTAGGGACAGCGAACACCTTC.

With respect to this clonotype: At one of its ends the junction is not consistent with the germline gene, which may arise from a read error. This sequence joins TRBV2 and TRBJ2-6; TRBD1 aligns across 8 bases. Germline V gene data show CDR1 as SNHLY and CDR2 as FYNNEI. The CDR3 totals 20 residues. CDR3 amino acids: CATSDFPGQGSISGANVLTF. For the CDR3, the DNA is TGTGCCACCAGTGATTTCCCCGGACAGGGATCTATCTCTGGGGCCAACGTCCTGACTTTC.

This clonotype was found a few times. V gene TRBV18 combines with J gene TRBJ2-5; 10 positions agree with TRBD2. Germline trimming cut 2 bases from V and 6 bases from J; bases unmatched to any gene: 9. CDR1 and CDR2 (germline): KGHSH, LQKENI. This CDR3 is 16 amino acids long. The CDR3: CASSPFSGRAMKTQYF. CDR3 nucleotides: TGTGCCAGCTCACCATTCAGCGGGAGGGCCATGAAGACCCAGTACTTC.

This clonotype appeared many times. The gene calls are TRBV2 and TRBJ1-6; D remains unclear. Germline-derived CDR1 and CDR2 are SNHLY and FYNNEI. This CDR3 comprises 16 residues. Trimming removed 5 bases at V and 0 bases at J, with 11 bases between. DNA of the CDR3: TGTGCCAGCAGTTGGAGACTTAGCTCCTATAATTCACCCCTCCACTTT. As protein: CASSWRLSSYNSPLHF.

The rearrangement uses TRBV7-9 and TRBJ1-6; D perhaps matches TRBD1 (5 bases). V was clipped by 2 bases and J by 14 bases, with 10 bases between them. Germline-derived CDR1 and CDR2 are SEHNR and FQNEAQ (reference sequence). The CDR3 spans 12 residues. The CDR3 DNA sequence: TGTGCCAGCAGCTTAACAGGAGACACCCTCCACTTT. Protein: CASSLTGDTLHF.

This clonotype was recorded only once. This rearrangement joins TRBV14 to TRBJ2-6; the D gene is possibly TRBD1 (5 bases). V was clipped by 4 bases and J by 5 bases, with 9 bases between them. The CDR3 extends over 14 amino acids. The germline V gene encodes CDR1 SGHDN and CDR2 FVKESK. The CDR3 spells CASSRTIWANVLTF. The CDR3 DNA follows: TGTGCCAGCAGCCGGACAATCTGGGCCAACGTCCTGACTTTC.

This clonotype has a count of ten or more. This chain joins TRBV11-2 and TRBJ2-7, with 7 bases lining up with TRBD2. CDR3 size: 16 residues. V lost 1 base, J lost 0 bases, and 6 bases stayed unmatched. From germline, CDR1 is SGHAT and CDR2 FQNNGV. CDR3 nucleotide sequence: TGTGCCAGCAGCTTAGGACTAGCCGAGGTCTCCTACGAGCAGTACTTC. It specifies CASSLGLAEVSYEQYF.

Here the CDR3 reads CSASWVGPGRQETQYF. The CDR3 DNA follows: TGCAGTGCTAGTTGGGTAGGGCCCGGACGTCAAGAGACCCAGTACTTC. This chain connects TRBV20-1 to TRBJ2-5, with D uncertain. The germline CDR1 and CDR2 sequences are DFQATT and SNEGSKA (reference sequence). The CDR3 is made up of 16 amino acids. Between the trimmed V and J ends, which lost 3 bases and 2 bases, there was a span of 19 bases.

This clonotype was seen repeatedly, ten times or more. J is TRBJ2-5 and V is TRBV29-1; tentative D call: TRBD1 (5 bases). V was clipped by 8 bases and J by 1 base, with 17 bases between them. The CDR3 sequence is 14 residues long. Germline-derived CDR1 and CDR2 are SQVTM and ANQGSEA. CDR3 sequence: CSSPEGAGQETQYF. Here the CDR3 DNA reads TGCAGCTCCCCCGAAGGGGCAGGCCAAGAGACCCAGTACTTC.

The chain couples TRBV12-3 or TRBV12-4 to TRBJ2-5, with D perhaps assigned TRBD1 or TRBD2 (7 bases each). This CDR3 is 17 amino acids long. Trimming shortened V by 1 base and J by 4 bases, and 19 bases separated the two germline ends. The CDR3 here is CASSLGPGGEGAETQYF. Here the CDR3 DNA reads TGTGCCAGCAGTTTAGGTCCGGGCGGGGAGGGGGCAGAGACCCAGTACTTC.

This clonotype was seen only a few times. The CDR3, as DNA: TGTGCCATCAGTGAGGATAGGGGCTTGGAGCAGTTCTTC. Its translation is CAISEDRGLEQFF. V and J are TRBV10-3 and TRBJ2-1, with D tentatively TRBD1 (5 bases). The CDR3 runs 13 residues. The ends were cut back, 2 bases at V and 10 bases at J, with 12 bases in the middle. Germline V gene lookup returns CDR1 ENHRY and CDR2 SYGVKD.

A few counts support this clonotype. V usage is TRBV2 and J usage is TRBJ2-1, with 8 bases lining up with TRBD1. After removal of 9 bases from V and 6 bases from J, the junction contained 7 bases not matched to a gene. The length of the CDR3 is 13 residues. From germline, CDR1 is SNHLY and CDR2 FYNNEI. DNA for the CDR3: TGTGCCAGGACAGGGACAGGAGGCAATGAGCAGTTCTTC. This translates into CARTGTGGNEQFF.

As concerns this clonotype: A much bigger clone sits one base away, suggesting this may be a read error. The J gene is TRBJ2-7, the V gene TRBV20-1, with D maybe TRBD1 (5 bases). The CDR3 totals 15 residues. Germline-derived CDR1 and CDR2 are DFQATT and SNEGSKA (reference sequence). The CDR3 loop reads CSARDLTGLSYKQYF. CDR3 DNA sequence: TGCAGTGCTAGAGATCTAACAGGCCTCTCCTACAAGCAGTACTTC.